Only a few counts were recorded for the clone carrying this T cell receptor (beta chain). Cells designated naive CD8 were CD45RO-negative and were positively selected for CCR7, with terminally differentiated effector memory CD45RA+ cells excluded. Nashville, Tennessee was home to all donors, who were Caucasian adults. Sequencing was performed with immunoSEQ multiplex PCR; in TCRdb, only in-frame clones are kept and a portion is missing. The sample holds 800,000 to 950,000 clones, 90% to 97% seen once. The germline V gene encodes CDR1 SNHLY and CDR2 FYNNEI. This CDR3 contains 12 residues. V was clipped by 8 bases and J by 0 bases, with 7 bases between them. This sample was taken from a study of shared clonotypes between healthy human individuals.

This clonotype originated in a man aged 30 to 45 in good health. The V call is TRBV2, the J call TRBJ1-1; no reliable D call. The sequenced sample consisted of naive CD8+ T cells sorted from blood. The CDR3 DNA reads TGTGCCAGCCCCACTGTGAACACTGAAGCTTTCTTT. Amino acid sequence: CASPTVNTEAFF.